These T cell receptor beta chains were read from a single sample in a study of OX40 agonist ivuxolimab in advanced cancers. The assay was immunoSEQ multiplex PCR, and TCRdb's table has in-frame clones only and misses some. Of 40,000 to 45,000 clones listed, approximately 80% are singletons. This specimen consisted of CD4+ or CD8+ T cells sorted from blood, obtained in a trial of the OX40 agonist ivuxolimab. The receptors come from an adult with an advanced solid tumor such as melanoma, head and neck, liver or kidney cancer. Each CDR3 is given with its conserved first and last residue. Each record gives: clone size, V gene, J gene, D gene, CDR3 DNA, CDR3 protein. A D gene is named only where the DNA matches it firmly. Part of the rows lack a size; the others show once, few, many or a class for expanded clones.

clone_size: NA
v_call: TRBV10-3
j_call: TRBJ2-3
d_call: NA
cdr3_nt: TGTGCCATCAGTGAGTCTGAGCGGCCCACAGATACGCAGTATTTT
cdr3_aa: CAISESERPTDTQYF

clone_size: NA
v_call: TRBV5-5
j_call: TRBJ2-2
d_call: NA
cdr3_nt: TGTGCCAGCAGCGCGGGACGGAACACCGGGGAGCTGTTTTTT
cdr3_aa: CASSAGRNTGELFF

clone_size: NA
v_call: TRBV2
j_call: TRBJ2-3
d_call: NA
cdr3_nt: TGTGCCAGCAGGGATTTTCACACAGATACGCAGTATTTT
cdr3_aa: CASRDFHTDTQYF

clone_size: once
v_call: TRBV10-3
j_call: TRBJ2-2
d_call: NA
cdr3_nt: TGTGCCATCAGAGGCACATCGAACACCGGGGAGCTGTTTTTT
cdr3_aa: CAIRGTSNTGELFF

clone_size: NA
v_call: TRBV2
j_call: TRBJ1-1
d_call: TRBD1
cdr3_nt: TGTGCCAGCAGTTTAGGACAGGGCCAGCGTTCCCTCAGGAACACTGAAGCTTTCTTT
cdr3_aa: CASSLGQGQRSLRNTEAFF

clone_size: NA
v_call: TRBV5-1
j_call: TRBJ2-7
d_call: NA
cdr3_nt: TGCGCCAGCAGCTTACAGGGAACCTACGAGCAGTACTTC
cdr3_aa: CASSLQGTYEQYF

clone_size: NA
v_call: TRBV9
j_call: TRBJ1-4
d_call: NA
cdr3_nt: TGTGCCAGCAGCGTAGGTCCTGGGGTTAATGAAAAACTGTTTTTT
cdr3_aa: CASSVGPGVNEKLFF

clone_size: NA
v_call: TRBV5-6
j_call: TRBJ1-5
d_call: NA
cdr3_nt: TGTGCCAGCAGCTTGGCCAGGGAGGCCGGAAGCAATCAGCCCCAGCATTTT
cdr3_aa: CASSLAREAGSNQPQHF

clone_size: NA
v_call: TRBV11-2
j_call: TRBJ2-2
d_call: TRBD2
cdr3_nt: TGTGCCAGCAGCTCGGGACTAGCGGGACCCGGGGAGCTGTTTTTT
cdr3_aa: CASSSGLAGPGELFF

clone_size: NA
v_call: TRBV29-1
j_call: TRBJ2-2
d_call: TRBD2
cdr3_nt: TGCAGCGTTGAAGATCCCCTAGCGGAGTCCTTTGCCGGGGAGCTGTTTTTT
cdr3_aa: CSVEDPLAESFAGELFF

clone_size: NA
v_call: TRBV29-1
j_call: TRBJ1-2
d_call: NA
cdr3_nt: TGCAGCTTAGAGGAGGGGAATGGCTACACCTTC
cdr3_aa: CSLEEGNGYTF

clone_size: NA
v_call: TRBV19
j_call: TRBJ2-2
d_call: NA
cdr3_nt: TGTGCCAGTAGTATGGCCGGGAACACCGGGGAGCTGTTTTTT
cdr3_aa: CASSMAGNTGELFF

clone_size: NA
v_call: TRBV11-3
j_call: TRBJ1-5
d_call: NA
cdr3_nt: TGTGCCAGCAGCCCACCGACAGGAAGTAGCAATCAGCCCCAGCATTTT
cdr3_aa: CASSPPTGSSNQPQHF

clone_size: few
v_call: TRBV25-1
j_call: TRBJ2-1
d_call: NA
cdr3_nt: TGTGCCAGCAGCGAGGAGCTAGCGTATCACAATGAGCAGTTCTTC
cdr3_aa: CASSEELAYHNEQFF

clone_size: NA
v_call: TRBV7-2
j_call: TRBJ2-3
d_call: NA
cdr3_nt: TGTGCCAGCAGCTTAGGCCTCGGCGGAGGTCGCACAGATACGCAGTATTTT
cdr3_aa: CASSLGLGGGRTDTQYF

clone_size: NA
v_call: TRBV7-2
j_call: TRBJ2-3
d_call: TRBD2
cdr3_nt: TGTGCCAGCAGCTTAGCGGGAGGGCCAGGCACAGATACGCAGTATTTT
cdr3_aa: CASSLAGGPGTDTQYF